Shown below are 30 T cell receptor beta chains from a single sample sequenced in a study of cytomegalovirus exposure and HLA in healthy donors. This PCR relied on a set of 60 Vbeta primers and 13 Jbeta primers. Method: immunoSEQ multiplex PCR; TCRdb's copy keeps in-frame clones and lacks some. The repertoire holds 180,000 or so clones, with 75% as singletons. The source material was PBMCs. These receptors came from a woman aged 40 to 50 in good health and CMV-seropositive.

This clone was picked up a small number of times. The chain joins TRBV9 to TRBJ2-3; 15 bases are a match to TRBD2. This CDR3 has 16 amino acids. Germline V CDR1 and CDR2: SGDLS, YYNGEE. V was clipped by 4 bases and J by 4 bases; unmatched bases: 4. The CDR3 coding sequence is TGTGCCAGCAGCTCCGGGACTAGCGGGAGGCCAGATACGCAGTATTTT. It encodes CASSSGTSGRPDTQYF.

The chain joins TRBV4-2 to TRBJ2-4; D remains unclear. This CDR3 has 14 residues. The V gene's germline CDR1 is LGHNA and CDR2 YNFKEQ. V shed 0 bases and J shed 5 bases, with 8 bases lying between them. The CDR3 spells CASSQDRSQNIQYF. CDR3 in DNA: TGTGCCAGCAGCCAAGATCGAAGCCAAAACATTCAGTACTTC.

This clone was seen a single time. The chain carries TRBV28 and TRBJ2-7; a possible D gene is TRBD1 (5 bases). The V end lost 6 bases, the J end lost 2 bases, and 8 bases lay between the germline ends. Germline loops: CDR1 MDHEN, CDR2 SYDVKM. CDR3 length: 12 residues. The CDR3 loop reads CASRGQAYEQYF. CDR3 nucleotides: TGTGCCAGCAGGGGGCAAGCCTACGAGCAGTACTTC.

Here the CDR3 DNA reads TGCGCCAGCAGCCTTCCGGGACAGCTCTATGGCTACACCTTC. Translating gives CASSLPGQLYGYTF. The rearrangement uses TRBV5-1 and TRBJ1-2; 7 bases align to TRBD1. The J segment lost 4 bases and the V segment lost 4 bases, leaving 7 bases of the junction unmatched. The CDR3 totals 14 residues. Germline loops: CDR1 SGHRS, CDR2 YFSETQ.

CDR3 DNA: TGCGCCAGCAGGGACAGATGGAACACTGAAGCTTTCTTT. Protein sequence: CASRDRWNTEAFF. The chain has TRBV10-2 and TRBJ1-1; a possible D gene is TRBD1 (6 bases). Trimming took 6 bases from V and 1 from J, leaving 9 bases between them. The CDR3 spans 13 residues. CDR1 and CDR2 from the germline V gene are WSHSY and SAAADI.

The sample holds one count of this clone. The J gene is TRBJ1-3, the V gene TRBV5-5; TRBD1 is a possible D gene (5 bases). The CDR3 contains 14 residues. Germline values: CDR1 SGHKS, CDR2 YYEKEE (reference sequence). Trimming pared 7 bases from V and 0 bases from J, leaving 11 bases between. The DNA for the CDR3 is TGTGCCAGCGGGGCCTCGAGCTCTGGAAACACCATATATTTT. It encodes CASGASSSGNTIYF.

V usage is TRBV6-9 and J usage is TRBJ2-6, with D perhaps TRBD1 (5 bases). CDR3 length: 17 amino acids. Trimming stripped 6 bases from V and 0 bases from J, with 15 bases between. From germline, CDR1 is MNHGY and CDR2 SVAAGI. In DNA, the CDR3 is TGTGCCAGCAGAGTCCACAGGTTTAGCTCTGGGGCCAACGTCCTGACTTTC. Its protein product is CASRVHRFSSGANVLTF.

The J gene is TRBJ1-5, the V gene TRBV6-1; the match to TRBD1 covers 7 bases. Unmatched junction bases numbered 8, after V lost 6 bases and J lost 6 bases. Per germline, CDR1 MNHNS and CDR2 SASEGT. The CDR3 contains 14 residues. CDR3 nucleotides: TGTGCCAGCAGGGAGGGGGCTGGTATTCAGCCCCAGCATTTT. It specifies CASREGAGIQPQHF.

This chain links TRBV28 with TRBJ2-3, with D uncertain. The germline V and J ends were trimmed by 6 bases and 1 base, with 5 bases remaining between them. Germline V lookup: CDR1 MDHEN, CDR2 SYDVKM. The CDR3 extends over 12 amino acids. CDR3 nucleotide sequence: TGTGCCAGCAGATCCGGCACAGATACGCAGTATTTT. This sequence encodes CASRSGTDTQYF. Full variable domain (remainder filled in from reference TRBV28 and TRBJ2-3): DVKVTQSSRYLVKRTGEKVFLECVQDMDHENMFWYRQDPGLGLRLIYFSYDVKMKEKGDIPEGYSVSREKKERFSLILESASTNQTSMYLCASRSGTDTQYFGPGTRLTVL.

The rearrangement uses TRBV29-1 and TRBJ1-2; maybe TRBD1 (6 bases). Germline CDR1 SQVTM, CDR2 ANQGSEA. V lost 2 bases and J 5 bases, leaving 21 bases between the germline ends. The CDR3 runs to 16 residues. Written as DNA, the CDR3 is TGCAGCGTTGAAAGGGGGGGGGCGAAATCTATTTATGGCTACACCTTC. Translated: CSVERGGAKSIYGYTF.

The J gene is TRBJ1-2, the V gene TRBV5-8; D gene uncertain. The V end lost 0 bases, the J end lost 4 bases, and 10 bases lay between the germline ends. CDR1 and CDR2 (germline): SGHTS, YDEGEE. The CDR3 loop spans 14 amino acids. Here the CDR3 DNA reads TGTGCCAGCAGCTTGGATCGGGAGTCCTATGGCTACACCTTC. Protein: CASSLDRESYGYTF.

The chain couples TRBV27 to TRBJ1-3, with 11 bases aligning to TRBD1. The J segment lost 0 bases and the V segment lost 5 bases, leaving 9 bases of the junction unmatched. CDR1 is MNHEY and CDR2 is SMNVEV in the germline V gene (reference sequence). The CDR3 length is 18 residues. CDR3 DNA: TGTGCCAGCAGTCCTTACGGGACAGGGGGGCCCTCTGGAAACACCATATATTTT. This translates into CASSPYGTGGPSGNTIYF.

The chain is built from TRBV29-1 and TRBJ1-2, with TRBD1 matching 8 bases. Germline CDR1 is SQVTM and CDR2 is ANQGSEA. The CDR3 spans 15 residues. J lost 2 bases, V lost 2 bases, and 7 bases had no gene match. CDR3 DNA: TGCAGCGTTGAAATTGTATCAGGGGGCAACTATGGCTACACCTTC. The encoded protein is CSVEIVSGGNYGYTF.

Here the CDR3 reads CASSALGGAYNEQFF. The CDR3 DNA reads as TGTGCCAGCAGCGCACTCGGGGGGGCCTACAATGAGCAGTTCTTC. This chain joins TRBV7-8 and TRBJ2-1; 8 bases fit TRBD2. The trim removed 5 bases at V and 2 bases at J, leaving 5 bases unmatched. Per the germline V gene, CDR1 is SGHVS and CDR2 is FQNEAQ. This CDR3 comprises 15 residues.

The V gene is TRBV28, the J gene TRBJ2-7; tentatively, D is TRBD1 (6 bases). Germline V gene data show CDR1 as MDHEN and CDR2 as SYDVKM. The CDR3 totals 13 residues. V lost 6 bases, J lost 1 base, and 10 bases lay in between. CDR3 DNA: TGTGCCAGCAGCTCACAGGGATCCTACGAGCAGTACTTC. Residues: CASSSQGSYEQYF.

This chain links TRBV27 with TRBJ2-2, with 10 bases fitting TRBD1. Germline V gene lookup returns CDR1 MNHEY and CDR2 SMNVEV (reference sequence). V lost 7 bases to trimming and J lost 3 bases; unmatched junction nucleotides: 5. This CDR3 spans 15 amino acids. Here the CDR3 reads CASKRQGADTGELFF. CDR3 DNA sequence: TGTGCCAGCAAAAGACAGGGGGCAGACACCGGGGAGCTGTTTTTT.

Only one count was recorded for this clone. V usage is TRBV5-1 and J usage is TRBJ1-6, with D maybe TRBD1 (6 bases). The CDR3 sequence is 16 residues long. V lost 0 bases and J lost 7, with 14 bases in between. Germline V gene lookup returns CDR1 SGHRS and CDR2 YFSETQ. DNA of the CDR3: TGCGCCAGCAGCTTGGGTTCCGGGACACGGAATTCACCCCTCCACTTT. This encodes CASSLGSGTRNSPLHF.

There are a few counts of this clone. This chain links TRBV15 with TRBJ1-2, with TRBD1 matching 7 bases. The CDR3 has 15 residues. With 1 base clipped from V and 8 bases from J, the junction kept 10 bases outside the gene matches. Looked up from germline, CDR1 is LNHNV and CDR2 is YYDKDF (reference sequence). The CDR3 sequence: CATSRAGQSIRGYTF. The DNA for the CDR3 is TGTGCCACCAGCAGAGCGGGACAGAGCATACGGGGCTACACCTTC.

The V and J genes are TRBV7-3 and TRBJ2-3; D is possibly TRBD2 (5 bases). V lost 0 bases and J lost 9, with 16 bases in between. In germline, CDR1 is SGHTA, CDR2 FQGTGA. The CDR3 is 15 amino acids. For the CDR3, the DNA is TGTGCCAGCAGCTTAACTAGCGTCCTCCCACCAACGCAGTATTTT. Its protein product is CASSLTSVLPPTQYF.

This clone was counted a few times. This chain connects TRBV29-1 to TRBJ2-7; the match to TRBD1 covers 9 bases. Germline-derived CDR1 and CDR2 are SQVTM and ANQGSEA. J was trimmed by 7 bases and V by 6 bases; bases with no gene match: 10. The CDR3 loop spans 13 amino acids. The CDR3 here is CSVPGTGSREQYF. CDR3 DNA sequence: TGCAGCGTACCCGGGACAGGGTCTAGGGAGCAGTACTTC.

The gene calls are TRBV29-1 and TRBJ1-1; D ambiguous. V lost 8 bases, J lost 3 bases, and 7 bases lay in between. Per germline, CDR1 SQVTM and CDR2 ANQGSEA. This CDR3 has 10 residues. As DNA, the CDR3 is TGCAGCTCTGCGGACACTGAAGCTTTCTTT. This encodes CSSADTEAFF.

V is TRBV7-2 and J is TRBJ2-7; D perhaps matches TRBD2 (6 bases). This CDR3 comprises 15 residues. Per germline, CDR1 SGHTA and CDR2 FQGNSA. Trimming pared 0 bases from V and 6 bases from J, leaving 15 bases between. The CDR3 loop is CASSLARGSDAEQYF. Here the CDR3 DNA reads TGTGCCAGCAGCTTAGCGCGGGGCAGTGACGCCGAGCAGTACTTC.

Only one count was recorded for this clone. V is TRBV5-4 and J is TRBJ2-1; 7 bases match TRBD2. J lost 9 bases, V lost 0 bases, and 18 bases had no gene match. Germline CDR1 is SGHNT and CDR2 is YYREEE (reference sequence). This CDR3 has 18 amino acids. CDR3 DNA: TGTGCCAGCAGCTTGGCGGGATTTGAAGGGGAGGGCCTCGGTGAGCAGTTCTTC. It specifies CASSLAGFEGEGLGEQFF.

This chain links TRBV6-6 with TRBJ1-5; TRBD1 is a possible D gene (5 bases). V gave up 2 bases and J gave up 7 bases, with 9 bases separating them. There are 13 residues in the CDR3. The germline V gene encodes CDR1 MNHNY and CDR2 SVGAGI (reference sequence). The CDR3 region is CASSYGQQQPQHF. CDR3 bases: TGTGCCAGCAGTTACGGACAACAGCAGCCCCAGCATTTT.

This sequence joins TRBV28 and TRBJ1-2; TRBD1 matches at 9 bases. From germline, CDR1 is MDHEN and CDR2 SYDVKM. CDR3 size: 14 residues. V lost 6 bases, J lost 4 bases, and 6 bases stayed unmatched. The CDR3 sequence: CASSPTGGIYGYTF. CDR3 sequence (DNA): TGTGCCAGCAGCCCGACAGGGGGAATCTATGGCTACACCTTC.

This rearrangement joins TRBV19 to TRBJ1-1, with D hard to call. CDR1 and CDR2 from the germline V gene are LNHDA and SQIVND (reference sequence). Trimming took off 3 bases at V and 1 base at J, with 3 bases between the two ends. This CDR3 is built from 12 residues. DNA of the CDR3: TGTGCCAGTAGTATCGGGAACACTGAAGCTTTCTTT. It specifies CASSIGNTEAFF.

V gene TRBV30 combines with J gene TRBJ1-4; 10 bases align to TRBD1. CDR3 length equals 15 residues. The V gene's germline CDR1 is GTSNPN and CDR2 SVGIG (reference sequence). V dropped 2 bases and J dropped 5; count of bases not matched to a gene: 5. CDR3 amino acids: CAWSRGQGGNEKLFF. Written as DNA, the CDR3 is TGTGCCTGGAGTCGTGGACAGGGGGGGAATGAAAAACTGTTTTTT.

This sequence joins TRBV21-1 and TRBJ2-7; the table's D call of TRBD1 was not tested on the DNA. TRBV21-1 corresponds to a pseudogene. This CDR3 spans 15 amino acids. The DNA of the CDR3 is TGTGCCAGCACCAAGGGGGCAGGGGGTATCTACGAGCAGTACTTC. This sequence encodes CASTKGAGGIYEQYF.

This clone appeared a few times. The V call is TRBV19, the J call TRBJ2-5; 9 bases match TRBD2. V lost 8 bases, J lost 5 bases, and 6 bases stayed unmatched. Germline V CDR1 and CDR2: LNHDA, SQIVND (reference sequence). The CDR3 runs to 13 residues. CDR3 nucleotides: TGTGCCAGTCAAGCGGGAGGAATTGAGACCCAGTACTTC. It yields the protein CASQAGGIETQYF.

This chain connects TRBV28 to TRBJ1-1; the D is unclear. Trimming cost V 5 bases and J 7 bases, with 14 bases left between them. Per germline, CDR1 MDHEN and CDR2 SYDVKM. This CDR3 is built from 13 residues. This chain's CDR3 is CASSQRALLEAFF. The CDR3 DNA is TGTGCCAGCAGTCAGCGGGCCCTTCTTGAAGCTTTCTTT.